This T cell receptor beta chain comes out of a study of human T cells and chemical hapten exposure. Time point in this sample: patch test 3, about 24 weeks after DPC sensitization. Treatment reported: therapeutic diphenylcyclopropenone sensitization with weekly scalp DPC. The V end was cut by 4 bases, the J end by 6 bases, with 11 bases between. The CDR3 runs to 14 residues. The germline V gene has CDR1 KGHDR and CDR2 SFDVKD. TCRdb re-called the RACE reads through MiXCR, storing one row per CDR3 protein. The profile shows more than 45,000 distinct CDR3 sequences, 9.5% to 15% of them singletons. Specimen: whole blood, collected in connection with sensitization to the hapten diphenylcyclopropenone (DPC). V usage is TRBV24-1 and J usage is TRBJ2-2; D call uncertain. This TCR came from a man aged 30 to 45 with alopecia areata. Some clones in this sample may be carry-over from other donors' samples. The CDR3 sequence: CATSDPTGPGELFF. Written as DNA, the CDR3 is TGTGCCACCAGTGACCCCACCGGGCCCGGGGAGCTGTTTTTT.